This T cell receptor (beta chain) was found in a study of beta chain features in type 1 diabetes. TCRB transcripts that were expressed got sequenced, as all of the isolated RNA had been reverse transcribed. Sequencing used immunoSEQ multiplex PCR; TCRdb keeps in-frame clones, though not all of them. The data show 400,000 to 500,000 clones, 14% seen once. Germline V lookup: CDR1 LNHNV, CDR2 YYDKDF (reference sequence). J gave up 0 bases and V 0 bases, and 7 bases lay outside the gene matches. The CDR3 is made up of 17 amino acids. The V and J genes are TRBV15 and TRBJ2-7, with 8 bases lining up with TRBD2. Sequencing used naive CD4+ T cells from blood. This receptor was identified in a man between 25 and 39 years old in good health. CDR3 coding DNA: TGTGCCACCAGCAGAGATCACCCCAGCGGGAGCTCCTACGAGCAGTACTTC. This sequence encodes CATSRDHPSGSSYEQYF. Full variable domain (outside the CDR3, taken from reference TRBV15 and TRBJ2-7): DAMVIQNPRYQVTQFGKPVTLSCSQTLNHNVMYWYQQKSSQAPKLLFHYYDKDFNNEADTPDNFQSRRPNTSFCFLDIRSPGLGDTAMYLCATSRDHPSGSSYEQYFGPGTRLTVT.